This T cell receptor (beta chain) originates from a study of shared clonotypes between healthy human individuals. General study points: Despite large depth, rarefaction showed incomplete sorted-subset sequencing. The expectation was that sequencing depth would affect clonotype sharing among donors.

A deep-level run was used for the assay. Using immunoSEQ multiplex PCR, the repertoire was profiled, and TCRdb retains in-frame clones only, with some absent. The profile shows roughly 1 million clones, around four fifths of them singletons. The V gene's germline CDR1 is SEHNR and CDR2 FQNEAQ (reference sequence). Trimming shortened V by 3 bases and J by 2 bases, and 5 bases separated the two germline ends. The CDR3 is 13 residues long. As to this clone: Its target is not known.

The origin of this receptor is a man between 18 and 29 years old in good health. The chain joins TRBV7-9 to TRBJ2-1; D is unresolved. The sample taken for sequencing was memory CD4+ T cells sorted from blood. Subset indicated: CD45RA-negative fraction. The CDR3 loop reads CASSFVPYNEQFF. The CDR3 region has the DNA TGTGCCAGCAGCTTTGTCCCCTACAATGAGCAGTTCTTC.